This TCR beta chain derives from a study of T cells in tuberculosis. Libraries were prepared by immunoSEQ multiplex PCR; TCRdb keeps only in-frame clonotypes and omits some of them. This sample carries about 59,000 clones, 65% to 90% of them seen once, and the ten largest clones take around 13%. Thawed, overnight-rested PBMC were stained with GMM-loaded CD1B tetramer, viability dye and anti-CD3, then sorted. The CD1B tetramers carried C32 glucose monomycolate purified from Rhodococcus equi. Trimming cost V 3 bases and J 7 bases; bases outside gene matches: 7. CDR1 and CDR2 (germline): LNHDA, SQIVND (reference sequence). The CDR3 spans 14 residues.

Sample: CD1b-GMM tetramer-negative cells sorted from PBMCs. This TCR was sampled from an adult woman with latent tuberculosis. The chain links TRBV19 to TRBJ1-2, with TRBD1 matching 8 bases. CDR3 region: CASSIGGQGSGYTF. The CDR3 DNA reads as TGTGCCAGTAGTATCGGTGGACAGGGATCTGGCTACACCTTC.